Each of the 5 T cell receptor beta chains below was sequenced from the same sample in a study of breast tumors, draining lymph nodes, adjacent tissues. TCRdb called the multiplex PCR reads again in MiXCR, with one record for every CDR3 protein. The top ten hold 1.4% of the sample, which has hundreds of thousands of distinct CDR3 sequences, roughly 30% seen once. Breast cancer patients provided tissue from their axillary draining lymph nodes. The sequencing input was axillary lymph node tissue. The receptors come from a female donor with breast cancer. Some clones in this sample may be carry-over from other donors' samples.

The sample holds a few counts of this clonotype. One base away lies a much larger clone, so this may be a sequencing read error. The chain links TRBV5-5 to TRBJ2-1, with a possible D match to TRBD2 (5 bases). Germline loops: CDR1 SGHKS, CDR2 YYEKEE (reference sequence). V was pared by 4 bases and J by 5 bases, with 19 bases between. This CDR3 region has 16 residues. The CDR3 DNA sequence: TGTGCCAGCAGCGGGCGGGCGGCGGTGCGGCACAATGAGCAGTTCTTC. It yields the protein CASSGRAAVRHNEQFF.

The genes are TRBV7-2 and TRBJ1-5; D gene unclear. The CDR3 sequence is 13 residues long. Trimming took off 0 bases at V and 11 bases at J, with 11 bases between the two ends. The germline CDR1 and CDR2 sequences are SGHTA and FQGNSA. In nucleotides, the CDR3 is TGTGCCAGCAGCTTAGCGCCTAAAGAGACCCAGCATTTT. It is translated as CASSLAPKETQHF. Supplemented by reference TRBV7-2 and TRBJ1-5, the full variable domain reads GAGVSQSPSNKVTEKGKDVELRCDPISGHTALYWYRQSLGQGLEFLIYFQGNSAPDKSGLPSDRFSAERTGGSVSTLTIQRTQQEDSAVYLCASSLAPKETQHFGDGTRLSIL.

Note on this clonotype: A junction boundary mismatches the germline segment, possibly from a read error. The chain couples TRBV7-2 to TRBJ2-2, with D perhaps TRBD1 or TRBD2 (6 bases each). The CDR3 runs to 18 residues. The V gene's germline CDR1 is SGHTA and CDR2 FQGNSA. The CDR3 region has the DNA TGTGCCAGCAGATTAGGCAGGGGCGGGGACGCGAACACCGGGGAGCTGTTTTTT. Amino acids: CASRLGRGGDANTGELFF.

The sample holds one count of this clonotype. A read error may be the cause here, since a much bigger clone is one base away. The DNA of the CDR3 is TGTGCCAGCAGCGCCCAGAGGAGCGGAGGAACACAAGAGCCCCGGTACTTC. It specifies CASSAQRSGGTQEPRYF. This rearrangement joins TRBV7-9 to TRBJ2-5; possible D gene TRBD2, 5 bases. Per germline, CDR1 SEHNR and CDR2 FQNEAQ (reference sequence). V was shortened by 5 bases and J by 13 bases, with 32 bases between the two germline ends. The CDR3 is 17 amino acids.

This clonotype was seen ten or more times. The rearrangement links TRBV11-3 to TRBJ2-1; unclear D gene. Trimming took 5 bases from V and 6 from J, leaving 17 bases between them. CDR3 size: 15 residues. Per the germline V gene, CDR1 is SGHNT and CDR2 is YENEEA. The CDR3 DNA is TGTGCCAGCAGCCCCTCTAGAACGCCCGGCAATGAGCAGTTCTTC. It yields the protein CASSPSRTPGNEQFF.